Listed below are T cell receptor beta chains from one sample, sequenced in a study of PD-L1 blockade in urothelial cancer. Profiling relied on immunoSEQ multiplex PCR, and the TCRdb table lists in-frame clones only, not all of them. The data contain more than 90,000 clones, roughly 91% of them singletons. The material sequenced was PBMCs, taken around atezolizumab (anti-PD-L1) treatment. The receptors come from a man between 60 and 75 years old with urothelial cancer. Each CDR3 is given with its conserved first and last residue. D genes are given only for firm matches. Expanded clones are given a class, and other clones once, few, many or no size at all.

TRBJ1-3 . TRBV7-3 TRBD1 TGTGCCAGCAGCCCCACAGGGGGCCCTGGAAACACCATATATTTT CASSPTGGPGNTIYF
TRBJ1-2 . TRBV10-3 . TGTGCCATCAGTCCTACAGGTTATGGCTACACCTTC CAISPTGYGYTF
TRBJ2-2 . TRBV16 TRBD1 TGTGCCAGCAGGATGGGACAGACCACCGGGGAGCTGTTTTTT CASRMGQTTGELFF
TRBJ1-3 . TRBV28 . TGTGCCAGCAGTCACGGGACCACGGGAGAGGCTGGAAACACCATATATTTT CASSHGTTGEAGNTIYF
TRBJ1-2 . TRBV5-1 TRBD1 TGCGCCAGCAGCTTGGGGACAGGGGGAGGCTACACCTTC CASSLGTGGGYTF
TRBJ1-2 . TRBV6-5 . TGTGCCAGCAGTTGGCTGACGGGAGACTATGGCTACACCTTC CASSWLTGDYGYTF
TRBJ1-2 . TRBV7-9 TRBD1 TGTGCCAGCACCCCAGACAGGGAGAACTATGGCTACACCTTC CASTPDRENYGYTF
TRBJ1-3 . TRBV19 TRBD1 TGTGCCAGTATGGGCAGGGGGGACTCTGGAAACACCATATATTTT CASMGRGDSGNTIYF
TRBJ2-5 . TRBV6-1 TRBD2 TGTGCCAGCAGGCGGGACTACCTTCAAGAGACCCAGTACTTC CASRRDYLQETQYF
TRBJ2-7 . TRBV4-1 TRBD2 TGCGCCAGCAGCCAAGATCCTAGCGGGAATTTAGAGCAGTACTTC CASSQDPSGNLEQYF
TRBJ1-2 medium-sized TRBV11-1 TRBD1 TGTGCCAGCAGCGGCCAGGGGGTCTATGGCTACACCTTC CASSGQGVYGYTF
TRBJ2-3 . TRBV5-4 TRBD2 TGTGCCAGCAGCTTGGGACTAGCGGGAACAGATACGCAGTATTTT CASSLGLAGTDTQYF
TRBJ1-1 few TRBV7-9 . TGTGCCAGCAGCTTTACGACAGATAACACTGAAGCTTTCTTT CASSFTTDNTEAFF
TRBJ2-7 . TRBV10-3 TRBD2 TGTGCCATCAGAACTAGCGGGGGGGTCGCCGAGCAGTACTTC CAIRTSGGVAEQYF
TRBJ2-7 . TRBV7-9 TRBD2 TGTGCCAGCAGCTACGGACTAGCGTCTGAGCAGTACTTC CASSYGLASEQYF
TRBJ2-3 . TRBV7-6 . TGTGCCAGCAGCGCCGTCCTGCCCGAGGCGCAGTATTTT CASSAVLPEAQYF
TRBJ1-2 . TRBV7-2 . TGTGCCAGCAGCTCCCGCGGAGGGGTCGACTATGGCTACACCTTC CASSSRGGVDYGYTF
TRBJ2-3 . TRBV5-1 TRBD2 TGCGCCAGCAGCTTGGAGGGGACTAGCGGCACAGATACGCAGTATTTT CASSLEGTSGTDTQYF
TRBJ1-4 . TRBV9 . TGTGCCAGCAGTCCCCGGGGGGCGGCTAATGAAAAACTGTTTTTT CASSPRGAANEKLFF
TRBJ1-4 . TRBV6-5 . TGTGCCAGCAGTTACACGGGCCGGGAGACTAATGAAAAACTGTTTTTT CASSYTGRETNEKLFF
TRBJ2-5 . TRBV18 TRBD2 TGTGCCAGCTCACCTATGGCGGGGGGTCTACAAGAGACCCAGTACTTC CASSPMAGGLQETQYF
TRBJ2-1 . TRBV2 . TGTGCCAGCAGTGATCCCCGGTACAATGAGCAGTTCTTC CASSDPRYNEQFF
TRBJ1-5 . TRBV7-2 . TGTGCCAGCAGCCTACAGGGCAATCAGCCCCAGCATTTT CASSLQGNQPQHF
TRBJ1-2 . TRBV7-6 TRBD1 TGTGCCAGCAGCGTCGGACAGGGCGGATATGGCTACACCTTC CASSVGQGGYGYTF
TRBJ1-5 . TRBV9 . TGTGCCAGCAGCGCCCGCGGCTCTGGACAGCCCCAGCATTTT CASSARGSGQPQHF
TRBJ2-3 . TRBV5-1 . TGCGCCAGCAGCTTGGCGGGGTGGCCAGATACGCAGTATTTT CASSLAGWPDTQYF
TRBJ1-3 . TRBV21-1 . TGTGCCATAACAGGGACTGGAAACACCATATATTTT CAITGTGNTIYF
TRBJ2-7 few TRBV6-1 . TGTGCCAGCAGTGAAAGCGGGCAAGGGGCCTACGAGCAGTACTTC CASSESGQGAYEQYF
TRBJ2-7 . TRBV28 . TGTGCCAGCAGTTTAGGGTCCGAGACAGTGACACGCGAGCAGTACTTC CASSLGSETVTREQYF
TRBJ2-7 . TRBV7-9 TRBD1 TGTGCCAGCAGCCCGGGACAGGGGGTGAAGCAGTACTTC CASSPGQGVKQYF
TRBJ1-6 . TRBV11-2 TRBD1 TGTGCCAGCAGCTTAGGACAGGGGAATAATTCACCCCTCCACTTT CASSLGQGNNSPLHF